Below, 26 T cell receptor beta chains from the same sample are listed, as sequenced in a study of T cells after yellow fever vaccination (dated by TCRdb to 2018 to 2020). The treatment or condition tag for this specimen amounts to: live attenuated yellow fever vaccine strain. The protocol used for the library was 5' RACE. Sequencing used an Illumina HiSeq 2500. In TCRdb, the public reads were trimmed at Q25 with fastp and aligned with MiXCR, with productive beta chains retained. Rows are unified per CDR3 protein, each entry keeping the most common DNA and genes. For this sample the table gives just under 600,000 distinct CDR3 sequences, of which 13% were detected only once. Of the sample, around 15% falls within the top ten clones. The source was PBMCs, collected on the day of the yellow fever booster vaccination. These receptors all stem from a man between 25 and 39 years old who received the YFV17D yellow fever vaccine.

The V and J genes are TRBV12-3 or TRBV12-4 and TRBJ2-7; the D is unclear. This CDR3 is built from 14 residues. V was shortened by 7 bases and J by 2 bases, with 15 bases between the two germline ends. DNA for the CDR3: TGTGCCAGCACCCCCCGGGCCTCACCCTACGAGCAGTACTTC. Translated: CASTPRASPYEQYF.

The rearrangement uses TRBV7-3 and TRBJ2-3; 8 positions match TRBD1. V gave up 2 bases and J gave up 10 bases; unmatched junction bases: 5. Per the germline V gene, CDR1 is SGHTA and CDR2 is FQGTGA. This CDR3 has 13 amino acids. The CDR3 reads CASSLQTTGAQYF. The CDR3, as DNA: TGTGCCAGCAGCTTACAGACGACAGGGGCGCAGTATTTT.

In this sample, this clonotype turned up a few times. This sequence joins TRBV19 and TRBJ2-1, with D maybe TRBD2 (5 bases). The V end was cut by 1 base, the J end by 8 bases, with 15 bases between. The CDR3 covers 15 residues. The germline CDR1 and CDR2 sequences are LNHDA and SQIVND (reference sequence). CDR3 loop: CASSIAGNVVHEQFF. The CDR3 region has the DNA TGTGCCAGTAGTATAGCGGGAAACGTCGTCCATGAGCAGTTCTTC. Combining the CDR3 with reference TRBV19 and TRBJ2-1 gives the whole variable domain DGGITQSPKYLFRKEGQNVTLSCEQNLNHDAMYWYRQDPGQGLRLIYYSQIVNDFQKGDIAEGYSVSREKKESFPLTVTSAQKNPTAFYLCASSIAGNVVHEQFFGPGTRLTVL.

The chain couples TRBV28 to TRBJ2-1; D gene uncertain. V was pared by 3 bases and J by 8 bases, with 14 bases between. This CDR3 comprises 14 residues. Germline assignment: CDR1 MDHEN and CDR2 SYDVKM. CDR3 region: CASSFPTRRDEQFF. The DNA of the CDR3 is TGTGCCAGCAGTTTTCCGACCCGAAGGGATGAGCAGTTCTTC.

The rearrangement joins TRBV7-8 to TRBJ2-5; possible D gene TRBD2, 6 bases. Germline V gene sequence: CDR1 SGHVS, CDR2 FQNEAQ. V lost 4 bases to trimming and J lost 2 bases, with 11 bases between them. This CDR3 contains 14 residues. DNA for the CDR3: TGTGCCAGCAGCTGGGCAGGAGGGCAAGAGACCCAGTACTTC. Its protein product is CASSWAGGQETQYF.

V gene TRBV7-6 combines with J gene TRBJ1-1; no firm D call. Trimming left V 5 bases short and J 3 bases short, with 10 bases between. CDR1 is SGHVS and CDR2 is FNYEAQ in the germline V gene. The CDR3 runs 13 residues. The chain's CDR3 is CASSRRWDTEAFF. DNA for the CDR3: TGTGCCAGCAGCCGGAGGTGGGACACTGAAGCTTTCTTT. The full variable domain, in which reference TRBV7-6 and TRBJ1-1 provide the parts outside the CDR3, is GAGVSQSPRYKVTKRGQDVALRCDPISGHVSLYWYRQALGQGPEFLTYFNYEAQQDKSGLPNDRFSAERPEGSISTLTIQRTEQRDSAMYRCASSRRWDTEAFFGQGTRLTVV.

The chain is built from TRBV6-1 and TRBJ2-2; a possible D gene is TRBD2 (5 bases). The CDR3 length is 15 residues. CDR1 is MNHNS, CDR2 SASEGT, per germline. V lost 7 bases to trimming and J lost 7 bases, with 19 bases between them. CDR3: CASTLSGGPGGELFF. The CDR3 bases are TGTGCCAGCACCCTAAGCGGCGGCCCGGGCGGGGAGCTGTTTTTT.

This clonotype was seen more than once but under ten times. The rearrangement links TRBV18 to TRBJ1-1; the D is unclear. Germline CDR1 KGHSH, CDR2 LQKENI. Trimming stripped 1 base from V and 1 base from J, with 13 bases between. The CDR3 is made up of 16 amino acids. The DNA for the CDR3 is TGTGCCAGCTCACCACGTCTTGATACAGCGAACACTGAAGCTTTCTTT. It is translated as CASSPRLDTANTEAFF.

This clonotype was picked up a small number of times. This rearrangement joins TRBV7-2 to TRBJ2-5; a weak D match, TRBD1 (6 bases). Trimming took off 0 bases at V and 5 bases at J, with 13 bases between the two ends. CDR1 is SGHTA and CDR2 is FQGNSA in the germline V gene. This CDR3 has 15 amino acids. The CDR3 sequence: CASSLALRQAETQYF. The CDR3 DNA is TGTGCCAGCAGCTTAGCCCTAAGACAGGCGGAGACCCAGTACTTC.

This clonotype was detected only a few times. V is TRBV20-1 and J is TRBJ2-3; D unresolved. This CDR3 is 15 amino acids long. CDR1 and CDR2 (germline): DFQATT, SNEGSKA (reference sequence). The germline V and J ends were trimmed by 6 bases and 1 base, with 17 bases remaining between them. The CDR3 region is CSAPSKGRRTDTQYF. In DNA, the CDR3 is TGCAGTGCCCCCTCTAAAGGTCGGCGCACAGATACGCAGTATTTT.

V is TRBV7-2 and J is TRBJ2-7; 13 nucleotides align to TRBD2. J lost 4 bases, V lost 2 bases, and 2 bases had no gene match. Germline CDR1 and CDR2: SGHTA and FQGNSA. There are 15 residues in the CDR3. The CDR3: CASSLQGLAGYEQYF. CDR3 sequence (DNA): TGTGCCAGCAGCTTACAGGGACTAGCGGGATACGAGCAGTACTTC. Together with reference TRBV7-2 and TRBJ2-7, the CDR3 gives the full variable domain: GAGVSQSPSNKVTEKGKDVELRCDPISGHTALYWYRQSLGQGLEFLIYFQGNSAPDKSGLPSDRFSAERTGGSVSTLTIQRTQQEDSAVYLCASSLQGLAGYEQYFGPGTRLTVT.

The gene calls are TRBV12-3 or TRBV12-4 and TRBJ2-1; 11 positions match TRBD2. This CDR3 has 15 amino acids. Trimming removed 6 bases from V and 5 bases from J; junction bases left unmatched: 6. CDR3 sequence (DNA): TGTGCCAGCAGGACCTTAGCGGGAGGGAACAATGAGCAGTTCTTC. This sequence encodes CASRTLAGGNNEQFF.

This clonotype was recorded many times. The chain carries TRBV7-8 and TRBJ2-1, with D uncertain. Trimming removed 1 base from V and 3 bases from J, with 7 bases in between. The germline CDR1 and CDR2 sequences are SGHVS and FQNEAQ. This CDR3 has 14 residues. The CDR3 DNA reads as TGTGCCAGCAGCTTAGATCCAGACTACAATGAGCAGTTCTTC. This translates into CASSLDPDYNEQFF.

V and J are TRBV5-4 and TRBJ2-5; the D gene is possibly TRBD1 (5 bases). The CDR3 consists of 14 residues. Trimming removed 2 bases at V and 0 bases at J, with 8 bases between. The germline gives CDR1 SGHNT, CDR2 YYREEE (reference sequence). The CDR3 nucleotides are TGTGCCAGCAGCTTTGGGGCGTACCAAGAGACCCAGTACTTC. Amino acids: CASSFGAYQETQYF.

This chain joins TRBV20-1 and TRBJ2-1; weak D call: TRBD2 (6 bases). CDR3 length: 14 amino acids. Germline-derived CDR1 and CDR2 are DFQATT and SNEGSKA (reference sequence). Trimming took 8 bases from V and 6 from J, leaving 20 bases between them. The CDR3 DNA is TGCAGTACCCGGCGCGGAGGCGGGATCAATGAGCAGTTCTTC. It encodes CSTRRGGGINEQFF.

This chain joins TRBV5-1 and TRBJ2-7; D uncertain. The CDR3 loop spans 13 amino acids. Germline V lookup: CDR1 SGHRS, CDR2 YFSETQ. V lost 0 bases to trimming and J lost 5 bases, with 9 bases between them. In nucleotides, the CDR3 is TGCGCCAGCAGCTTGGCCACCCCTAACGAGCAGTACTTC. Protein sequence: CASSLATPNEQYF.

In its sample, this clonotype was seen a few times. The chain uses TRBV7-9 and TRBJ1-1; tentatively, D is TRBD1 (6 bases). CDR3 length: 16 residues. With 3 bases removed from V and 1 base from J, the gap between germline ends came to 15 bases. The germline V gene has CDR1 SEHNR and CDR2 FQNEAQ (reference sequence). CDR3 nucleotides: TGTGCCAGCAGCTTCCTGACAGGACGGGGGAACACTGAAGCTTTCTTT. As protein: CASSFLTGRGNTEAFF.

The chain joins TRBV6-5 to TRBJ1-2; D gene uncertain. Trimming stripped 5 bases from V and 8 bases from J, with 9 bases between. From germline, CDR1 is MNHEY and CDR2 SVGAGI. The CDR3 totals 11 residues. CDR3 protein: CASSTYGGYTF. CDR3 bases: TGTGCCAGCAGTACCTATGGGGGCTACACCTTC.

The V gene is TRBV6-2 or TRBV6-3, the J gene TRBJ1-1, with 7 bases matching TRBD1. CDR1 is MNHEY, CDR2 SVGEGT, per germline. The CDR3 totals 17 residues. Trimming took 2 bases from V and 4 from J; bases not matched to a gene: 13. CDR3 nucleotides: TGTGCCAGCAGTTACAGGGACAGCGGGCCGGGAGGCACTGAAGCTTTCTTT. Protein: CASSYRDSGPGGTEAFF.

Many counts were recorded for this clonotype. The chain carries TRBV7-6 and TRBJ1-1; 9 bases map to TRBD1. Germline V lookup: CDR1 SGHVS, CDR2 FNYEAQ. The ends lost 6 bases at V and 5 bases at J; junction bases unmatched: 7. The CDR3 spans 14 residues. As DNA, the CDR3 is TGTGCCAGCAGTTCCACAGGGGGCTGGACTGAAGCTTTCTTT. Its protein is CASSSTGGWTEAFF.

This clonotype was observed at least ten times. This sequence joins TRBV5-1 and TRBJ2-1, with 7 bases identical to TRBD1. The V segment lost 5 bases and the J segment 4 bases; nucleotides outside the gene matches: 0. This CDR3 region has 12 residues. Germline V gene data show CDR1 as SGHRS and CDR2 as YFSETQ. The CDR3 coding sequence is TGCGCCAGCAGGACAGGGTACAATGAGCAGTTCTTC. The encoded protein is CASRTGYNEQFF.

The V call is TRBV6-5, the J call TRBJ2-3, with D tentatively TRBD2 (5 bases). The length of the CDR3 is 14 residues. The ends were cut back, 2 bases at V and 5 bases at J, with 11 bases in the middle. Germline V gene lookup returns CDR1 MNHEY and CDR2 SVGAGI. CDR3 DNA: TGTGCCAGCAGTTACGACGATCGGGAAGATACGCAGTATTTT. The encoded protein is CASSYDDREDTQYF.

The chain couples TRBV5-1 to TRBJ2-6, with no clear D. V gave up 4 bases and J gave up 1 base, with 3 bases separating them. CDR3 length: 13 amino acids. The germline V gene has CDR1 SGHRS and CDR2 YFSETQ. CDR3: CASSASGANVLTF. DNA for the CDR3: TGCGCCAGCAGCGCGTCTGGGGCCAACGTCCTGACTTTC.

The gene calls are TRBV7-2 and TRBJ2-2, with 9 bases that match TRBD2. Germline CDR1 reads SGHTA; CDR2 reads FQGNSA. The CDR3 is made up of 16 amino acids. The trim removed 5 bases at V and 6 bases at J, leaving 10 bases unmatched. The CDR3 loop reads CASSLGTSRSAGELFF. CDR3 in DNA: TGTGCCAGCAGCCTCGGGACTAGCAGATCCGCCGGGGAGCTGTTTTTT. The full variable domain, with the rest looked up from reference TRBV7-2 and TRBJ2-2, is GAGVSQSPSNKVTEKGKDVELRCDPISGHTALYWYRQSLGQGLEFLIYFQGNSAPDKSGLPSDRFSAERTGGSVSTLTIQRTQQEDSAVYLCASSLGTSRSAGELFFGEGSRLTVL.

This clonotype was detected many times. The V call is TRBV20-1, the J call TRBJ2-1, with 7 bases that match TRBD1. CDR3 length equals 15 residues. J lost 5 bases, V lost 6 bases, and 13 bases had no gene match. Germline CDR1 DFQATT, CDR2 SNEGSKA (reference sequence). CDR3 in DNA: TGCAGTGCGTCGACAGGGTTAAGTGGCCACAATGAGCAGTTCTTC. It translates to CSASTGLSGHNEQFF.

This clonotype was seen a handful of times. This chain links TRBV5-1 with TRBJ2-2, with TRBD2 as a possible D gene (6 bases). V lost 0 bases to trimming and J lost 2 bases, with 11 bases between them. Germline values: CDR1 SGHRS, CDR2 YFSETQ. This CDR3 has 16 residues. CDR3 nucleotides: TGCGCCAGCAGCTTGGTCCCAGCGGGTAACACCGGGGAGCTGTTTTTT. It codes for CASSLVPAGNTGELFF. Full variable domain (remainder filled in from reference TRBV5-1 and TRBJ2-2): KAGVTQTPRYLIKTRGQQVTLSCSPISGHRSVSWYQQTPGQGLQFLFEYFSETQRNKGNFPGRFSGRQFSNSRSEMNVSTLELGDSALYLCASSLVPAGNTGELFFGEGSRLTVL.